The 22 T cell receptor beta chains below were found in one sample sequenced in a study of shared clonotypes between healthy human individuals. Assay: immunoSEQ multiplex PCR; the TCRdb copy retains only in-frame clones and omits some. The data contain approximately 2.1 million clones, approximately 95% of them singletons. Source material: naive CD4+ T cells from PBMCs. Described subset: CD45RA+ positively selected. The receptors shown here come from a man aged 18-30 years in good health. Some clones in this sample may be carry-over from other donors' samples.

This rearrangement joins TRBV5-1 to TRBJ2-1, with TRBD2 matching 8 bases. This CDR3 contains 16 residues. Germline V CDR1 and CDR2: SGHRS, YFSETQ. J lost 3 bases, V lost 0 bases, and 5 bases had no gene match. CDR3 loop: CASSLAVSGSYNEQFF. The CDR3 bases are TGCGCCAGCAGCTTGGCCGTGAGCGGGAGCTACAATGAGCAGTTCTTC. The full variable domain, its missing parts supplied by reference TRBV5-1 and TRBJ2-1, is KAGVTQTPRYLIKTRGQQVTLSCSPISGHRSVSWYQQTPGQGLQFLFEYFSETQRNKGNFPGRFSGRQFSNSRSEMNVSTLELGDSALYLCASSLAVSGSYNEQFFGPGTRLTVL.

The chain combines TRBV7-3 with TRBJ2-2; D perhaps matches TRBD2 (5 bases). The CDR3 runs to 16 residues. Trimming removed 5 bases from V and 5 bases from J, with 18 bases in between. Germline V lookup: CDR1 SGHTA, CDR2 FQGTGA. CDR3 sequence (DNA): TGTGCCAGCAGCCTACGGACGGGGTTAGAGACCGGGGAGCTGTTTTTT. Protein product: CASSLRTGLETGELFF.

V usage is TRBV28 and J usage is TRBJ2-7, with 9 bases that match TRBD1. V lost 5 bases to trimming and J lost 0 bases; unmatched junction nucleotides: 5. CDR3 length equals 15 residues. CDR1 and CDR2 from the germline V gene are MDHEN and SYDVKM. CDR3 DNA sequence: TGTGCCAGCAGTCGCACGGGACAGGGCTCCTACGAGCAGTACTTC. Translating it yields CASSRTGQGSYEQYF.

V is TRBV12-5 and J is TRBJ1-1; no clear D. Looked up from germline, CDR1 is LGHNT and CDR2 is FRNRAP. V was trimmed by 1 base and J by 11 bases, leaving 11 bases between them. This CDR3 region has 12 residues. CDR3 sequence (DNA): TGTGCTAGTGGTTTGGGAGGGCAGCCGGCTTTCTTT. Amino acids: CASGLGGQPAFF.

V is TRBV27 and J is TRBJ2-4; no firm D call. CDR1 and CDR2 from the germline V gene are MNHEY and SMNVEV (reference sequence). Trimming removed 4 bases at V and 0 bases at J, with 7 bases between. This CDR3 region has 14 residues. CDR3 sequence: CASSSLLAKNIQYF. As DNA, the CDR3 is TGTGCCAGCAGTTCTTTACTAGCCAAAAACATTCAGTACTTC.

The gene calls are TRBV28 and TRBJ2-7; no clear D gene. Germline CDR1 reads MDHEN; CDR2 reads SYDVKM. V lost 2 bases and J 4 bases, leaving 12 bases between the germline ends. The CDR3 spans 14 residues. CDR3 DNA: TGTGCCAGCAGTTTAGGGGTCGACATTTACGAGCAGTACTTC. Amino acid sequence: CASSLGVDIYEQYF.

This chain connects TRBV29-1 to TRBJ2-2; TRBD2 matches 7 bases. V gave up 7 bases and J gave up 6 bases; unmatched junction bases: 11. CDR3 length: 14 residues. From germline, CDR1 is SQVTM and CDR2 ANQGSEA. The CDR3 DNA follows: TGCAGCGCCCTCGGGCAGGGAGGGGCCGGGGAGCTGTTTTTT. Protein sequence: CSALGQGGAGELFF.

The chain combines TRBV6-4 with TRBJ2-7, with TRBD2 matching 8 bases. This CDR3 comprises 15 residues. The J segment lost 5 bases and the V segment lost 6 bases, leaving 12 bases of the junction unmatched. Germline lookup yields CDR1 MRHNA and CDR2 SNTAGT. The CDR3 spells CASSGGTRREHEQYF. In DNA form, the CDR3 reads TGTGCCAGCAGCGGGGGGACTAGGAGGGAACACGAGCAGTACTTC.

With respect to this clone: Other DNA sequences of this sample code for an identical CDR3. The chain carries TRBV7-2 and TRBJ2-5, with 11 bases that match TRBD2. This CDR3 is 15 amino acids long. Trimming removed 5 bases from V and 2 bases from J; junction bases left unmatched: 4. Germline lookup yields CDR1 SGHTA and CDR2 FQGNSA. The CDR3 protein is CASSPGTSGQETQYF. The DNA for the CDR3 is TGTGCCAGCAGCCCGGGGACTAGCGGTCAAGAGACCCAGTACTTC.

This rearrangement joins TRBV6-5 to TRBJ2-1; possibly TRBD1 for D (5 bases). Germline CDR1 is MNHEY and CDR2 is SVGAGI. This CDR3 is built from 12 residues. V dropped 6 bases and J dropped 10 bases, with 13 bases sitting between them. The DNA of the CDR3 is TGTGCCAGCAGCCCTGACAGATTCGAGCAGTTCTTC. Protein: CASSPDRFEQFF.

This clone was recorded a few times. This chain joins TRBV19 and TRBJ1-5; D might be TRBD1 (5 bases). The CDR3 runs to 12 residues. V lost 5 bases to trimming and J lost 7 bases, with 9 bases between them. Germline V gene lookup returns CDR1 LNHDA and CDR2 SQIVND (reference sequence). The CDR3 sequence is CASSSRQQPQHF. The CDR3 coding sequence is TGTGCCAGTAGTTCTAGACAGCAGCCCCAGCATTTT.

The CDR3 DNA reads TGCGCCAGCAGCTCCAGGACAGGGTTGTACAATGAGCAGTTCTTC. Translation: CASSSRTGLYNEQFF. The genes are TRBV5-1 and TRBJ2-1, with TRBD1 identical over 8 bases. This CDR3 contains 15 residues. Per germline, CDR1 SGHRS and CDR2 YFSETQ. Losses at the gene ends were 3 bases for V and 4 bases for J; bases not matched to a gene: 6.

This clone has more than one count but fewer than ten. V and J are TRBV14 and TRBJ2-5, with D uncertain. Germline V lookup: CDR1 SGHDN, CDR2 FVKESK. Between the trimmed V and J ends, which lost 1 base and 0 bases, there was a span of 3 bases. CDR3 length: 13 amino acids. CDR3 region: CASSQAYQETQYF. DNA of the CDR3: TGTGCCAGCAGCCAAGCGTACCAAGAGACCCAGTACTTC.

The chain links TRBV18 to TRBJ2-3; D is uncertain. The V gene's germline CDR1 is KGHSH and CDR2 LQKENI. CDR3 length equals 12 residues. The V and J ends lost 3 bases and 4 bases respectively, with 5 bases between them. The CDR3 is CASSPNSDTQYF. The CDR3 DNA is TGTGCCAGCTCACCTAACTCAGATACGCAGTATTTT.

This chain connects TRBV7-9 to TRBJ2-7; the D is unclear. Trimming removed 2 bases from V and 2 bases from J, with 7 bases in between. This CDR3 region has 13 residues. Germline lookup yields CDR1 SEHNR and CDR2 FQNEAQ (reference sequence). The CDR3 loop reads CASSLSRTYEQYF. The CDR3 DNA reads TGTGCCAGCAGCTTATCCCGGACCTACGAGCAGTACTTC.

J is TRBJ2-5 and V is TRBV7-2; possibly TRBD2 for D (5 bases). V was cut by 5 bases and J by 7 bases, with 14 bases left in between. The V gene's germline CDR1 is SGHTA and CDR2 FQGNSA. The CDR3 consists of 13 residues. The CDR3 here is CASSLTRVGTQYF. CDR3 sequence (DNA): TGTGCCAGCAGCCTTACGAGGGTTGGGACCCAGTACTTC.

This chain uses TRBV18 with TRBJ1-2, with 9 positions matching TRBD1. Losses at the gene ends were 3 bases for V and 6 bases for J; bases not matched to a gene: 8. Germline assignment: CDR1 KGHSH and CDR2 LQKENI. The CDR3 totals 15 residues. CDR3 sequence (DNA): TGTGCCAGCTCACCTATGGGACAGGGCTATAATGGCTACACCTTC. This translates into CASSPMGQGYNGYTF.

With respect to this clone: Other DNA sequences in the same sample also yield this CDR3. The gene calls are TRBV30 and TRBJ2-7; weak D call: TRBD2 (5 bases). The V gene lost 1 base and the J gene lost 4 bases, with 8 bases spanning the gap. CDR3 size: 12 residues. The germline V gene encodes CDR1 GTSNPN and CDR2 SVGIG (reference sequence). In nucleotides, the CDR3 is TGTGCCTGGAGTGCTACGGGGTACGAGCAGTACTTC. This sequence encodes CAWSATGYEQYF.

The rearrangement uses TRBV2 and TRBJ1-2, with 9 bases that match TRBD1. CDR3 length: 14 residues. V gave up 5 bases and J gave up 6 bases; unmatched junction bases: 7. Germline V lookup: CDR1 SNHLY, CDR2 FYNNEI. For the CDR3, the DNA is TGTGCCAGCAGTAACACACAGGGGGCTCATGGCTACACCTTC. It is translated as CASSNTQGAHGYTF.

The chain combines TRBV9 with TRBJ2-5, with 7 bases matching TRBD2. From germline, CDR1 is SGDLS and CDR2 YYNGEE. With 6 bases clipped from V and 4 bases from J, the junction kept 9 bases outside the gene matches. This CDR3 comprises 14 residues. The CDR3 nucleotides read TGTGCCAGCACCACGGGAGGAGTACCAGAGACCCAGTACTTC. Amino acid sequence: CASTTGGVPETQYF.

V gene TRBV11-2 combines with J gene TRBJ2-2; D is undetermined. V shed 1 base and J shed 0 bases, with 6 bases lying between them. The CDR3 is made up of 15 amino acids. The germline CDR1 and CDR2 sequences are SGHAT and FQNNGV. As DNA, the CDR3 is TGTGCCAGCAGCTTAGGATCCTCGAACACCGGGGAGCTGTTTTTT. This translates into CASSLGSSNTGELFF.

A word on this clone: This sample includes further DNA sequences coding for the same CDR3. The chain joins TRBV5-1 to TRBJ2-3, with 9 bases that match TRBD2. This CDR3 is 14 amino acids long. Germline V gives CDR1 SGHRS, CDR2 YFSETQ. V lost 6 bases to trimming and J lost 1 base; unmatched junction nucleotides: 3. The CDR3 loop is CASTRTSGTDTQYF. The CDR3 bases are TGCGCCAGCACCCGGACTAGCGGCACAGATACGCAGTATTTT.